These 29 T cell receptor beta chains originate from one sample sequenced in a study of blood T cell repertoires in COVID-19. Some clones are missing from TCRdb's copy, which holds only in-frame ones; the method was immunoSEQ multiplex PCR. The sample includes tens of thousands of clones, 75% to 80% of them seen just once. Material: peripheral blood. The origin of the receptors is a woman aged 55-69 years with acute or convalescent COVID-19.

The gene calls are TRBV6-4 and TRBJ1-2; 8 bases are shared with TRBD1. V lost 6 bases and J lost 8; bases outside the gene matches: 17. Germline V lookup: CDR1 MRHNA, CDR2 SNTAGT. The CDR3 extends over 16 amino acids. The CDR3 DNA reads TGTGCCAGCAGCGAGTTACCGGGACAGGTTAGCGGAGGCTACACCTTC. Translated, it gives CASSELPGQVSGGYTF.

This clone has just one count. The chain has TRBV7-8 and TRBJ2-3, with D maybe TRBD1 (6 bases). The germline V gene has CDR1 SGHVS and CDR2 FQNEAQ. This CDR3 comprises 16 residues. Trimming pared 8 bases from V and 0 bases from J, leaving 18 bases between. The DNA of the CDR3 is TGTGCCAGCGACGCACAGGGCGGTGCTAGCACAGATACGCAGTATTTT. As protein: CASDAQGGASTDTQYF.

The chain recombines TRBV9 with TRBJ2-1; the D gene is possibly TRBD1 (6 bases). The length of the CDR3 is 15 residues. Germline loops: CDR1 SGDLS, CDR2 YYNGEE. V dropped 0 bases and J dropped 8 bases, with 15 bases sitting between them. CDR3 region: CASSVALQGGDEQFF. In nucleotides, the CDR3 is TGTGCCAGCAGCGTAGCCTTACAGGGTGGCGATGAGCAGTTCTTC.

V is TRBV7-6 and J is TRBJ1-2; D is perhaps TRBD1 (6 bases). V was clipped by 5 bases and J by 0 bases, with 13 bases between them. The CDR3 length is 15 residues. In germline, CDR1 is SGHVS, CDR2 FNYEAQ. CDR3 sequence (DNA): TGTGCCAGCAGCGCAGGACAGCTTGCTAACTATGGCTACACCTTC. The encoded protein is CASSAGQLANYGYTF.

V usage is TRBV29-1 and J usage is TRBJ2-5; TRBD2 agrees at 8 bases. Germline V lookup: CDR1 SQVTM, CDR2 ANQGSEA. This CDR3 spans 14 amino acids. The CDR3 region has the DNA TGCACCCTCGGGAGGGTGGTGGTTGCGGAGACCCAGTACTTC. This codes for CTLGRVVVAETQYF.

The genes are TRBV15 and TRBJ1-2; D possibly corresponds to TRBD1 (5 bases). V dropped 5 bases and J dropped 4 bases, with 23 bases sitting between them. Germline V lookup: CDR1 LNHNV, CDR2 YYDKDF (reference sequence). The CDR3 sequence is 17 residues long. This chain's CDR3 is CATSVDSPFGGIYGYTF. In DNA form, the CDR3 reads TGTGCCACCAGCGTCGATAGTCCCTTTGGGGGGATCTATGGCTACACCTTC.

The chain has TRBV19 and TRBJ2-3; the D gene is possibly TRBD1 (6 bases). V shed 8 bases and J shed 4 bases, with 16 bases lying between them. Per germline, CDR1 LNHDA and CDR2 SQIVND (reference sequence). The CDR3 spans 14 residues. CDR3 nucleotide sequence: TGTGCCAGTCGACCTACAGGGTCCCCAGATACGCAGTATTTT. It yields the protein CASRPTGSPDTQYF.

The rearrangement joins TRBV11-2 to TRBJ2-1; 13 bases align to TRBD2. V shed 5 bases, J shed 6 bases, and the junction held 7 bases outside the gene matches. Germline loops: CDR1 SGHAT, CDR2 FQNNGV. The CDR3 has 16 amino acids. The CDR3 protein is CASSHTSGGALNEQFF. Here the CDR3 DNA reads TGTGCCAGCAGCCATACTAGCGGGGGGGCCCTCAATGAGCAGTTCTTC.

V gene TRBV5-1 combines with J gene TRBJ2-5, with D tentatively TRBD2 (6 bases). V lost 0 bases to trimming and J lost 7 bases, with 13 bases between them. This CDR3 contains 14 residues. In germline, CDR1 is SGHRS, CDR2 YFSETQ. Written as DNA, the CDR3 is TGCGCCAGCAGCTTGGGGACGGCCGGGGGGACCCAGTACTTC. This gives the protein CASSLGTAGGTQYF.

The chain joins TRBV24-1 to TRBJ2-3; no clear D gene. CDR1 and CDR2 (germline): KGHDR, SFDVKD. Trimming left V 2 bases short and J 5 bases short, with 7 bases between. The CDR3 length is 13 residues. The chain's CDR3 is CATSDSAIDTQYF. CDR3 DNA: TGTGCCACCAGTGATTCTGCGATAGATACGCAGTATTTT.

DNA for the CDR3: TGTGCCAGCGGGGTAGACAGGGTTGCCGATACGCAGTATTTT. Translated, it gives CASGVDRVADTQYF. The chain has TRBV6-5 and TRBJ2-3; 7 bases align to TRBD1. The germline V gene encodes CDR1 MNHEY and CDR2 SVGAGI. The J segment lost 6 bases and the V segment lost 8 bases, leaving 11 bases of the junction unmatched. This CDR3 has 14 amino acids.

The gene calls are TRBV10-2 and TRBJ2-3, with TRBD2 matching over 8 bases. The CDR3 runs to 15 residues. The ends lost 6 bases at V and 7 bases at J; junction bases unmatched: 12. Per germline, CDR1 WSHSY and CDR2 SAAADI. The DNA for the CDR3 is TGCGCCAGCAGGTCTTCTAGCGGGTCATCCAATACGCAGTATTTT. Residues: CASRSSSGSSNTQYF.

The rearrangement joins TRBV5-1 to TRBJ2-2, with TRBD2 identical over 10 bases. The CDR3 is 15 amino acids. J gave up 7 bases and V 2 bases, and 5 bases lay outside the gene matches. Germline CDR1 reads SGHRS; CDR2 reads YFSETQ. CDR3 nucleotides: TGCGCCAGCAGCTTACAGACTAGCGGGCACGGGGAGCTGTTTTTT. Translating gives CASSLQTSGHGELFF. Drawing the rest from reference TRBV5-1 and TRBJ2-2, the complete variable domain is KAGVTQTPRYLIKTRGQQVTLSCSPISGHRSVSWYQQTPGQGLQFLFEYFSETQRNKGNFPGRFSGRQFSNSRSEMNVSTLELGDSALYLCASSLQTSGHGELFFGEGSRLTVL.

This chain joins TRBV7-2 and TRBJ2-3; 8 bases are shared with TRBD2. V lost 3 bases and J lost 4; bases outside the gene matches: 9. The CDR3 length is 16 residues. The germline V gene encodes CDR1 SGHTA and CDR2 FQGNSA. The CDR3 sequence is CASSFRLAGLPDTQYF. DNA of the CDR3: TGTGCCAGCAGCTTCCGCCTAGCGGGCCTGCCAGATACGCAGTATTTT.

This clone was seen a few times. V usage is TRBV10-3 and J usage is TRBJ1-2; D may be TRBD1 (5 bases). This CDR3 has 15 amino acids. Germline assignment: CDR1 ENHRY and CDR2 SYGVKD. Trimming took 6 bases from V and 2 from J, leaving 16 bases between them. DNA for the CDR3: TGTGCCATCAGCCAACTCCAGGGATTGAACTATGGCTACACCTTC. Its protein is CAISQLQGLNYGYTF.

The rearrangement joins TRBV27 to TRBJ1-1, with D maybe TRBD1 (6 bases). Germline CDR1 MNHEY, CDR2 SMNVEV (reference sequence). V lost 1 base and J 0 bases, leaving 15 bases between the germline ends. The CDR3 contains 17 residues. CDR3 in amino acids: CASSLWGLDSMNTEAFF. The CDR3 bases are TGTGCCAGCAGTTTATGGGGCTTGGACAGCATGAACACTGAAGCTTTCTTT.

The chain links TRBV7-6 to TRBJ2-1; 9 nucleotides align to TRBD1. CDR1 and CDR2 (germline): SGHVS, FNYEAQ. Losses at the gene ends were 1 base for V and 5 bases for J; bases not matched to a gene: 6. The CDR3 runs to 16 residues. This CDR3 is CASSLVSGQGNNEQFF. Here the CDR3 DNA reads TGTGCCAGCAGCTTAGTGTCGGGACAGGGCAACAATGAGCAGTTCTTC.

The chain uses TRBV2 and TRBJ1-2; TRBD1 might be the D (6 bases). Per germline, CDR1 SNHLY and CDR2 FYNNEI. The ends were cut back, 7 bases at V and 8 bases at J, with 20 bases in the middle. The CDR3 is 14 residues long. The CDR3 DNA follows: TGTGCCAGCAACCTGAAGGGAGGGGGAAACGGCTACACCTTC. This gives the protein CASNLKGGGNGYTF.

This clone was counted a few times. The CDR3 reads CSVLTGNTGELFF. The DNA of the CDR3 is TGCAGCGTTCTAACAGGGAACACCGGGGAGCTGTTTTTT. The chain couples TRBV29-1 to TRBJ2-2; D possibly corresponds to TRBD1 (5 bases). Germline CDR1 reads SQVTM; CDR2 reads ANQGSEA. V was cut by 5 bases and J by 1 base, with 8 bases left in between. This CDR3 has 13 residues.

This chain uses TRBV7-6 with TRBJ1-5, with 9 bases aligning to TRBD1. Germline loops: CDR1 SGHVS, CDR2 FNYEAQ. This CDR3 is built from 15 residues. J lost 1 base, V lost 4 bases, and 2 bases had no gene match. The CDR3 region has the DNA TGTGCCAGCAGCTATGGGACAGGGAGCAATCAGCCCCAGCATTTT. It yields the protein CASSYGTGSNQPQHF.

The chain carries TRBV27 and TRBJ1-5; D may be TRBD1 (5 bases). V dropped 5 bases and J dropped 2 bases, with 10 bases sitting between them. The CDR3 loop spans 14 amino acids. Germline CDR1 MNHEY, CDR2 SMNVEV (reference sequence). CDR3 amino acids: CASSLFRGNQPQHF. The CDR3 nucleotides read TGTGCCAGCAGTCTCTTCAGGGGCAATCAGCCCCAGCATTTT.

This clone was seen a handful of times. This chain connects TRBV5-1 to TRBJ1-3; D is ambiguous. Germline assignment: CDR1 SGHRS and CDR2 YFSETQ. There are 15 residues in the CDR3. Trimming shortened V by 0 bases and J by 3 bases, and 10 bases separated the two germline ends. This chain's CDR3 is CASSLGQVIGNTIYF. CDR3 coding DNA: TGCGCCAGCAGCTTGGGCCAGGTCATTGGAAACACCATATATTTT.

V gene TRBV19 combines with J gene TRBJ2-5, with a tentative D call TRBD1 (6 bases). Trimming removed 4 bases from V and 5 bases from J, with 11 bases in between. CDR1 and CDR2 (germline): LNHDA, SQIVND (reference sequence). CDR3 length: 13 residues. CDR3 sequence: CASSKGTFETQYF. DNA of the CDR3: TGTGCCAGTAGTAAGGGGACATTCGAGACCCAGTACTTC.

The V gene is TRBV5-1, the J gene TRBJ2-1; tentatively, D is TRBD1 (6 bases). The V gene's germline CDR1 is SGHRS and CDR2 YFSETQ. Trimming shortened V by 6 bases and J by 9 bases, and 19 bases separated the two germline ends. The CDR3 loop spans 14 amino acids. DNA for the CDR3: TGCGCCAGCATCCTAGCCTGGGGGCTCGGTGAGCAGTTCTTC. It codes for CASILAWGLGEQFF.

The chain has TRBV19 and TRBJ2-5; D might be TRBD1 (5 bases). Trimming removed 2 bases from V and 5 bases from J, with 12 bases in between. This CDR3 has 14 residues. Germline loops: CDR1 LNHDA, CDR2 SQIVND (reference sequence). CDR3 sequence: CASSILGPRETQYF. DNA for the CDR3: TGTGCCAGTAGTATACTGGGGCCCAGGGAGACCCAGTACTTC.

The chain couples TRBV5-4 to TRBJ2-2; 11 bases match TRBD1. Germline-derived CDR1 and CDR2 are SGHNT and YYREEE (reference sequence). There are 18 residues in the CDR3. With 0 bases clipped from V and 2 bases from J, the junction kept 6 bases outside the gene matches. Here the CDR3 reads CASSLAKGTGGNTGELFF. Here the CDR3 DNA reads TGTGCCAGCAGCTTGGCTAAGGGGACAGGGGGTAACACCGGGGAGCTGTTTTTT.

The chain joins TRBV6-4 to TRBJ1-1, with 7 bases identical to TRBD1. The junction had 3 bases not matched to a gene; V was cut back by 4 bases and J by 4 bases. CDR3 length: 13 residues. CDR1 and CDR2 from the germline V gene are MRHNA and SNTAGT. CDR3: CASSARTGTEAFF. In DNA form, the CDR3 reads TGTGCCAGCAGTGCGCGGACAGGCACTGAAGCTTTCTTT.

The J gene is TRBJ1-1, the V gene TRBV20-1; TRBD1 might be the D (5 bases). Looked up from germline, CDR1 is DFQATT and CDR2 is SNEGSKA (reference sequence). There are 13 residues in the CDR3. V was shortened by 3 bases and J by 3 bases, with 11 bases between the two germline ends. The CDR3 DNA is TGCAGTGCTAGTCTAGGGGTCGACACTGAAGCTTTCTTT. It yields the protein CSASLGVDTEAFF.

The V call is TRBV16, the J call TRBJ1-1, with D tentatively TRBD1 (5 bases). Trimming pared 2 bases from V and 0 bases from J, leaving 10 bases between. The CDR3 covers 15 residues. Germline V lookup: CDR1 KGHSY, CDR2 FQNENV. The CDR3 here is CASSQTRGMNTEAFF. Written as DNA, the CDR3 is TGTGCCAGCAGCCAAACAAGGGGAATGAACACTGAAGCTTTCTTT.